Listed here are 16 T cell receptor beta chains from one sample, sequenced in a study of T cell changes during pregnancy in multiple sclerosis. Sequenced by immunoSEQ multiplex PCR; TCRdb stores in-frame clones only, minus some. In the table there are approximately 110,000 clones, 80% to 95% of which are singletons. The specimen was peripheral blood, collected in the third trimester of pregnancy. These receptors came from a female donor with multiple sclerosis, enrolled in a pregnancy study.

This clone was counted once. The chain couples TRBV7-9 to TRBJ2-1, with D possibly matching TRBD2 (6 bases). With 5 bases removed from V and 10 bases from J, the gap between germline ends came to 18 bases. The CDR3 has 14 amino acids. Germline loops: CDR1 SEHNR, CDR2 FQNEAQ (reference sequence). CDR3 loop: CASSPGLGMEEQFF. The CDR3 DNA sequence: TGTGCCAGCAGCCCGGGACTGGGGATGGAAGAGCAGTTCTTC.

The rearrangement joins TRBV5-5 to TRBJ2-1, with a tentative D call TRBD1 (6 bases). V lost 3 bases and J lost 9, with 13 bases in between. Germline CDR1 and CDR2: SGHKS and YYEKEE (reference sequence). The CDR3 totals 13 residues. In DNA, the CDR3 is TGTGCCAGCAGCTACAAACAGGGTACTGAGCAGTTCTTC. Translating it yields CASSYKQGTEQFF.

The chain carries TRBV27 and TRBJ2-7; 9 nucleotides line up with TRBD2. The CDR3 contains 13 residues. V trimming: 6 bases; J trimming: 7 bases; junction bases outside the gene matches: 7. CDR1 is MNHEY, CDR2 SMNVEV, per germline (reference sequence). The CDR3 sequence is CASRASGTIEQYF. CDR3 bases: TGTGCCAGCAGGGCTAGCGGGACTATTGAGCAGTACTTC.

V and J are TRBV18 and TRBJ1-2; 7 positions agree with TRBD1. J gave up 10 bases and V 3 bases, and 8 bases lay outside the gene matches. Per the germline V gene, CDR1 is KGHSH and CDR2 is LQKENI. This CDR3 is built from 13 residues. For the CDR3, the DNA is TGTGCCAGCTCACCGTACGGACAGGAGATCTACACCTTC. Protein product: CASSPYGQEIYTF.

CDR3 sequence (DNA): TGTGCCAGCAGGCCCCCCCGGGAGGCCCCCACAGATACGCAGTATTTT. It specifies CASRPPREAPTDTQYF. The chain combines TRBV6-6 with TRBJ2-3, with 7 bases that match TRBD2. V lost 6 bases and J lost 2; bases outside the gene matches: 11. The germline gives CDR1 MNHNY, CDR2 SVGAGI (reference sequence). The CDR3 contains 16 residues.

J is TRBJ2-1 and V is TRBV6-5; 7 nucleotides agree with TRBD1. V shed 8 bases, J shed 7 bases, and the junction held 8 bases outside the gene matches. In germline, CDR1 is MNHEY, CDR2 SVGAGI. The CDR3 totals 13 residues. CDR3 DNA: TGTGCCAGCGGTCCTACAGGGGAGAATGAGCAGTTCTTC. Translation: CASGPTGENEQFF.

This clone was seen only once. The chain uses TRBV19 and TRBJ2-1; 8 bases fit TRBD2. V gave up 4 bases and J gave up 3 bases; unmatched junction bases: 14. In germline, CDR1 is LNHDA, CDR2 SQIVND (reference sequence). The CDR3 is 18 residues long. This CDR3 reads CASSTIGELAEYYNEQFF. As DNA, the CDR3 is TGTGCCAGTAGTACCATTGGGGAACTAGCGGAATACTACAATGAGCAGTTCTTC.

The J gene is TRBJ2-2, the V gene TRBV11-2; 11 nucleotides agree with TRBD1. V shed 5 bases, J shed 7 bases, and the junction held 9 bases outside the gene matches. Germline values: CDR1 SGHAT, CDR2 FQNNGV. The CDR3 is 16 residues long. In DNA, the CDR3 is TGTGCCAGCAGCCCGGGGACAGGGGGGTTTGGCGGGGAGCTGTTTTTT. Protein: CASSPGTGGFGGELFF.

The V gene is TRBV7-3, the J gene TRBJ2-1, with 14 positions matching TRBD2. This CDR3 contains 16 residues. Germline-derived CDR1 and CDR2 are SGHTA and FQGTGA. Trimming cost V 4 bases and J 8 bases; bases outside gene matches: 7. DNA of the CDR3: TGTGCCAGCAGCTCTGGACTAGCGGGGGGCGGGTATGAGCAGTTCTTC. Translation gives CASSSGLAGGGYEQFF.

The sample holds one count of this clone. The CDR3 reads CASSQDITFSGNTIYF. DNA of the CDR3: TGTGCCAGCAGCCAAGATATAACTTTCTCTGGAAACACCATATATTTT. The chain is built from TRBV4-2 and TRBJ1-3; no clear D. The germline V gene has CDR1 LGHNA and CDR2 YNFKEQ. V was trimmed by 0 bases and J by 0 bases, leaving 9 bases between them. CDR3 length: 16 residues.

The V call is TRBV5-1, the J call TRBJ2-3, with TRBD1 as a possible D gene (5 bases). Germline V gene lookup returns CDR1 SGHRS and CDR2 YFSETQ. CDR3 length equals 12 residues. Trimming stripped 4 bases from V and 5 bases from J, with 8 bases between. The CDR3: CASSLQEDTQYF. DNA for the CDR3: TGCGCCAGCAGCCTACAGGAAGATACGCAGTATTTT.

The CDR3 spells CASSFVPEPLNTEAFF. The DNA of the CDR3 is TGTGCCAGCAGTTTCGTCCCCGAGCCCTTGAACACTGAAGCTTTCTTT. This chain links TRBV27 with TRBJ1-1; no clear D gene. Per the germline V gene, CDR1 is MNHEY and CDR2 is SMNVEV (reference sequence). CDR3 length: 16 residues. Trimming took off 3 bases at V and 0 bases at J, with 14 bases between the two ends.

The chain combines TRBV7-3 with TRBJ2-2, with a tentative D call TRBD1 (5 bases). This CDR3 has 17 residues. V dropped 4 bases and J dropped 0 bases, with 15 bases sitting between them. Germline V lookup: CDR1 SGHTA, CDR2 FQGTGA. The CDR3 DNA sequence: TGTGCCAGCAGCTCGGACACCCGAGGACCGAACACCGGGGAGCTGTTTTTT. Its translation: CASSSDTRGPNTGELFF. Together with reference TRBV7-3 and TRBJ2-2, the CDR3 gives the full variable domain: GAGVSQTPSNKVTEKGKYVELRCDPISGHTALYWYRQSLGQGPEFLIYFQGTGAADDSGLPNDRFFAVRPEGSVSTLKIQRTERGDSAVYLCASSSDTRGPNTGELFFGEGSRLTVL.

The sample holds one count of this clone. This chain connects TRBV9 to TRBJ2-1, with a weak D call TRBD2 (6 bases). V lost 1 base to trimming and J lost 1 base, with 18 bases between them. In germline, CDR1 is SGDLS, CDR2 YYNGEE. The length of the CDR3 is 18 residues. As DNA, the CDR3 is TGTGCCAGCAGCGTACGTGGGAGGAACGTCAGGTCCTACAATGAGCAGTTCTTC. It encodes CASSVRGRNVRSYNEQFF.

The CDR3 spells CSAGSYTF. CDR3 DNA: TGCAGTGCTGGGAGTTACACCTTC. The rearrangement joins TRBV20-1 to TRBJ1-2; no clear D. Trimming removed 5 bases from V and 11 bases from J, with 6 bases in between. The CDR3 has 8 amino acids. Germline V gives CDR1 DFQATT, CDR2 SNEGSKA (reference sequence).

J is TRBJ2-1 and V is TRBV11-3; 9 nucleotides agree with TRBD2. The germline V gene encodes CDR1 SGHNT and CDR2 YENEEA. V gave up 0 bases and J gave up 5 bases; unmatched junction bases: 8. This CDR3 region has 17 residues. DNA of the CDR3: TGTGCCAGCAGCTTAGATCGAGGCGGGAGGGCCCACAATGAGCAGTTCTTC. Amino acid sequence: CASSLDRGGRAHNEQFF. The full variable domain, completed using reference TRBV11-3 and TRBJ2-1, is EAGVVQSPRYKIIEKKQPVAFWCNPISGHNTLYWYLQNLGQGPELLIRYENEEAVDDSQLPKDRFSAERLKGVDSTLKIQPAELGDSAVYLCASSLDRGGRAHNEQFFGPGTRLTVL.